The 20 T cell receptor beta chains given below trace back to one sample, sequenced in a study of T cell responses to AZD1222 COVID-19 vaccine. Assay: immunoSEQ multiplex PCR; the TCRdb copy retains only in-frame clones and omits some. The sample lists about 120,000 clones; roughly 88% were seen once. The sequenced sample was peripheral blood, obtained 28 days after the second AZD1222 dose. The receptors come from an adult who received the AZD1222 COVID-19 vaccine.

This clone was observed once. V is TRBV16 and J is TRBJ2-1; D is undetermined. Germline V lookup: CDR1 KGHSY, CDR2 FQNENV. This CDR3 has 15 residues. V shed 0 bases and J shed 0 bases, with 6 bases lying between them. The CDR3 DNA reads TGTGCCAGCAGCCAATCGGGTAGCTCCTACAATGAGCAGTTCTTC. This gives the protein CASSQSGSSYNEQFF.

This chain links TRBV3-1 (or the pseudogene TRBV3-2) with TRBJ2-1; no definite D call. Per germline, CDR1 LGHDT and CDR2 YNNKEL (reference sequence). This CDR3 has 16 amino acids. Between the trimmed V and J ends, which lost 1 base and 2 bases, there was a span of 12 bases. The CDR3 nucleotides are TGTGCCAGCAGCCAAGGTCCGGACCCCACCTACAATGAGCAGTTCTTC. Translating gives CASSQGPDPTYNEQFF.

CDR3 sequence reads: CASSWTPGGDYGYTF. CDR3 DNA: TGTGCCAGCAGCTGGACGCCGGGGGGGGACTATGGCTACACCTTC. The chain uses TRBV5-8 and TRBJ1-2; D is perhaps TRBD1 (5 bases). Germline V gives CDR1 SGHTS, CDR2 YDEGEE. The CDR3 loop spans 15 amino acids. Trimming took off 3 bases at V and 3 bases at J, with 15 bases between the two ends.

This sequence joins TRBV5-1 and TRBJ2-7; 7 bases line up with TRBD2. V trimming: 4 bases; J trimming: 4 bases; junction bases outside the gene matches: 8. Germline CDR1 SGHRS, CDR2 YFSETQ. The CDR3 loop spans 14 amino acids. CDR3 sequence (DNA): TGCGCCAGCAGCCTGGACGGGGGGACTTACGAGCAGTACTTC. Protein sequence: CASSLDGGTYEQYF. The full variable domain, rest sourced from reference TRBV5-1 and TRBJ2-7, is KAGVTQTPRYLIKTRGQQVTLSCSPISGHRSVSWYQQTPGQGLQFLFEYFSETQRNKGNFPGRFSGRQFSNSRSEMNVSTLELGDSALYLCASSLDGGTYEQYFGPGTRLTVT.

The CDR3 protein is CASSEFGGALLNYGYTF. The CDR3 nucleotides read TGTGCCAGCAGTGAATTTGGGGGGGCCCTCCTTAACTATGGCTACACCTTC. The gene calls are TRBV6-1 and TRBJ1-2; the D gene is possibly TRBD1 (6 bases). The germline CDR1 and CDR2 sequences are MNHNS and SASEGT. The CDR3 has 17 residues. Trimming pared 2 bases from V and 1 base from J, leaving 17 bases between.

CDR3 sequence reads: CASSLQGVTEAFF. The CDR3 DNA reads as TGTGCCAGCAGCTTACAGGGGGTCACTGAAGCTTTCTTT. The chain couples TRBV7-3 to TRBJ1-1; 7 nucleotides align to TRBD1. The J segment lost 4 bases and the V segment lost 2 bases, leaving 1 base of the junction unmatched. CDR1 is SGHTA and CDR2 is FQGTGA in the germline V gene. CDR3 length: 13 residues. Supplemented by reference TRBV7-3 and TRBJ1-1, the full variable domain reads GAGVSQTPSNKVTEKGKYVELRCDPISGHTALYWYRQSLGQGPEFLIYFQGTGAADDSGLPNDRFFAVRPEGSVSTLKIQRTERGDSAVYLCASSLQGVTEAFFGQGTRLTVV.

CDR3 bases: TGTGCCAACAGACAGGGTAAGCACGAGCAGTACTTC. This sequence encodes CANRQGKHEQYF. The chain is built from TRBV28 and TRBJ2-7; 7 positions match TRBD1. V gave up 10 bases and J gave up 5 bases; unmatched junction bases: 8. The CDR3 sequence is 12 residues long. Per the germline V gene, CDR1 is MDHEN and CDR2 is SYDVKM.

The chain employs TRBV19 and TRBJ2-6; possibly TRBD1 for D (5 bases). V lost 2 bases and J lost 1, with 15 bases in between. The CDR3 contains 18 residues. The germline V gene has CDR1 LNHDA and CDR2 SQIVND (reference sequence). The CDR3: CASSITARGLSGANVLTF. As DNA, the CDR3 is TGTGCCAGTAGTATAACGGCAAGGGGATTATCTGGGGCCAACGTCCTGACTTTC.

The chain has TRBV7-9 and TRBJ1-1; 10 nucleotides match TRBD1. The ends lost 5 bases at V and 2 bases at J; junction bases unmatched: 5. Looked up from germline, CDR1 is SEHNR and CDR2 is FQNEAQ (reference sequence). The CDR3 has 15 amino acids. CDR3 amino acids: CASSARDRGNTEAFF. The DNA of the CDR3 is TGTGCCAGCAGCGCCCGGGACAGGGGTAACACTGAAGCTTTCTTT.

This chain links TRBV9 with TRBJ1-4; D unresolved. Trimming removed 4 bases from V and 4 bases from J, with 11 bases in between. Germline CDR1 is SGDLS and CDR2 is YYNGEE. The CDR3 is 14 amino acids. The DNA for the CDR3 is TGTGCCAGCAGCCCCAGGTGGGGTAATGAAAAACTGTTTTTT. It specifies CASSPRWGNEKLFF.

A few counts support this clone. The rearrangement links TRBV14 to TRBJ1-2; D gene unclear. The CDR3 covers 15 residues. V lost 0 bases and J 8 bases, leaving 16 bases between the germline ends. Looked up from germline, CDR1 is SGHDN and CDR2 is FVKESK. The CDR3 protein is CASSQDYIGSGGYTF. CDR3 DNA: TGTGCCAGCAGCCAAGACTACATCGGATCGGGGGGCTACACCTTC.

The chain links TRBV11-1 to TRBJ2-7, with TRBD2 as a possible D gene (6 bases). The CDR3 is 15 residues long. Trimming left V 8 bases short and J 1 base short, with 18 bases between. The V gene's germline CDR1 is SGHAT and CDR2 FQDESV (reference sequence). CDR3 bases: TGTGCCAGCCGATCCACCGGGACTTTATCCTACGAGCAGTACTTC. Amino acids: CASRSTGTLSYEQYF. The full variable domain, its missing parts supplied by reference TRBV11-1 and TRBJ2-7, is EAEVAQSPRYKITEKSQAVAFWCDPISGHATLYWYRQILGQGPELLVQFQDESVVDDSQLPKDRFSAERLKGVDSTLKIQPAELGDSAMYLCASRSTGTLSYEQYFGPGTRLTVT.

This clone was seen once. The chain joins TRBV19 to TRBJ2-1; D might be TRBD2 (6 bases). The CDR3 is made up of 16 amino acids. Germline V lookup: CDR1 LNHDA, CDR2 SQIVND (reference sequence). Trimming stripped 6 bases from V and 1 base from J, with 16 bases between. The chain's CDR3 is CASRHLSGKSYNEQFF. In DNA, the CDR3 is TGTGCCAGTAGGCACCTTAGCGGAAAATCCTACAATGAGCAGTTCTTC.

The CDR3 DNA is TGTGCCAGCAGTTCCGACTCGGTCTCGCAGACCCAGTACTTC. This codes for CASSSDSVSQTQYF. The V and J genes are TRBV5-8 and TRBJ2-5; D is ambiguous. Trimming removed 5 bases from V and 6 bases from J, with 17 bases in between. Germline lookup yields CDR1 SGHTS and CDR2 YDEGEE. The CDR3 spans 14 residues.

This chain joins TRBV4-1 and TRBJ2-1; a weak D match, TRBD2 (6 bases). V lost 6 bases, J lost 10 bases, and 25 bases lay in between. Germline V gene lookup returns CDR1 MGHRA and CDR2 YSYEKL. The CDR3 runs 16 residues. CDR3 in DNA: TGCGCCAGCAGTCTTGCGCGGGGTGGTCGCCCCCGAGAGCAGTTCTTC. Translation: CASSLARGGRPREQFF.

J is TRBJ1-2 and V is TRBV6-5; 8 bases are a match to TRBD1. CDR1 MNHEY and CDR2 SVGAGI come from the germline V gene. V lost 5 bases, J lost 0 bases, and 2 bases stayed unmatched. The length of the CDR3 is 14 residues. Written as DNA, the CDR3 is TGTGCCAGCAGTACACAGGGGGCTAACTATGGCTACACCTTC. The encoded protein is CASSTQGANYGYTF.

In DNA, the CDR3 is TGCAGCGCGACTAGCGGGGGACTCACAGATACGCAGTATTTT. Translation: CSATSGGLTDTQYF. V gene TRBV29-1 combines with J gene TRBJ2-3, with TRBD2 identical over 12 bases. Trimming took 7 bases from V and 2 from J; bases not matched to a gene: 4. The CDR3 length is 14 residues. The germline V gene has CDR1 SQVTM and CDR2 ANQGSEA.

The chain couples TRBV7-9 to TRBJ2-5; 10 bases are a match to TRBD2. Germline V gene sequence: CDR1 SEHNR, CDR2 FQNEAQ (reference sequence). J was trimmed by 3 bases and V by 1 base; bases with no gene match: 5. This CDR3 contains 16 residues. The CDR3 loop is CASSLGLAGIKETQYF. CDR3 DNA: TGTGCCAGCAGCTTAGGACTAGCGGGCATAAAAGAGACCCAGTACTTC.

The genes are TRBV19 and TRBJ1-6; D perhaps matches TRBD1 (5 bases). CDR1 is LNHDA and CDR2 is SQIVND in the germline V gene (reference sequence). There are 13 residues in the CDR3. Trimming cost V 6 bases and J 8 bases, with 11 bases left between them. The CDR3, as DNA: TGTGCCAGTAGGGGGGTCAGGGATTCACCCCTCCACTTT. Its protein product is CASRGVRDSPLHF.

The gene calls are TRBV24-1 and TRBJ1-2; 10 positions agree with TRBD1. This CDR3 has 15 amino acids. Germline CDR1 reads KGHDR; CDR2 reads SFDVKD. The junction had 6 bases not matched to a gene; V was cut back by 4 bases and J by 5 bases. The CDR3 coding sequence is TGTGCCACCAGTGACCGGGACAGGGGTGGGTATGGCTACACCTTC. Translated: CATSDRDRGGYGYTF.